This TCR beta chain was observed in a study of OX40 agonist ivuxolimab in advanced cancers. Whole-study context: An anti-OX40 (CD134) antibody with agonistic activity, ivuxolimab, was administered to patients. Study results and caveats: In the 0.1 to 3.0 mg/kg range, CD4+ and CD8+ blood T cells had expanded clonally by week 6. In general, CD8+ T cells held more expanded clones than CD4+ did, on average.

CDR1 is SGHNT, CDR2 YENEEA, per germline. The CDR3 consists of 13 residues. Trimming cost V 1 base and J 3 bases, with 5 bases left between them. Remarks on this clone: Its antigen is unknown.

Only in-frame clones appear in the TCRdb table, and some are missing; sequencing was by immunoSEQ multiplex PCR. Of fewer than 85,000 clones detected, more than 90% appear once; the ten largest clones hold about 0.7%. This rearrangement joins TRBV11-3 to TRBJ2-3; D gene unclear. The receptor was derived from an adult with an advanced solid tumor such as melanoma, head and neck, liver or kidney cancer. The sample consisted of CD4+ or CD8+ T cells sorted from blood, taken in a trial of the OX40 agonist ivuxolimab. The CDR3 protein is CASSLGTTDTQYF. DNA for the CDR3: TGTGCCAGCAGCTTAGGGACGACAGATACGCAGTATTTT.